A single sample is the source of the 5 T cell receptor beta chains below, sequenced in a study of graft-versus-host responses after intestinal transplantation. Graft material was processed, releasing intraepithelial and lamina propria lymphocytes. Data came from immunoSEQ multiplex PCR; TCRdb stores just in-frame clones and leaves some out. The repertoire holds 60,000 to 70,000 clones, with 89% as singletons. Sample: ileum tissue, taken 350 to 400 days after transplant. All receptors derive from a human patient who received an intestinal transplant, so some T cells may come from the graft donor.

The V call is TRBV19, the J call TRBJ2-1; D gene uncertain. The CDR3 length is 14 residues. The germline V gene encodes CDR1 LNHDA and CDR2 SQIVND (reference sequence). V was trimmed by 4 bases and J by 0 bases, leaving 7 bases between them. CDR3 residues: CASSKGNSYNEQFF. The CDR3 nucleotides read TGTGCCAGTAGTAAGGGCAACTCCTACAATGAGCAGTTCTTC.

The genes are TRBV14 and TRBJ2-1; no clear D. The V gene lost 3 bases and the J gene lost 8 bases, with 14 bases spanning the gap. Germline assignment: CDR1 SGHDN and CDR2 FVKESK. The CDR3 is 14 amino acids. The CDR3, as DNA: TGTGCCAGCAGCCAGCACCTTGTACGGGATGAGCAGTTCTTC. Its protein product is CASSQHLVRDEQFF.

Here the CDR3 DNA reads TGTGCCAGCAGCTTATATCGGGAGCAGTACTTC. Protein product: CASSLYREQYF. The chain is built from TRBV7-9 and TRBJ2-7; D is ambiguous. Trimming shortened V by 2 bases and J by 7 bases, and 6 bases separated the two germline ends. CDR1 SEHNR and CDR2 FQNEAQ come from the germline V gene (reference sequence). The CDR3 totals 11 residues.

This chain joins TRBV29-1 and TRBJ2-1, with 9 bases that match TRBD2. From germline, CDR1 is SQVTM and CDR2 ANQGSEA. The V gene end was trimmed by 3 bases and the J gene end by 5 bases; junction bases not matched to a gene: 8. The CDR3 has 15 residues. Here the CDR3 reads CSVDLRGGLNNEQFF. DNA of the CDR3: TGCAGCGTTGATCTGCGGGGGGGCCTCAACAATGAGCAGTTCTTC.

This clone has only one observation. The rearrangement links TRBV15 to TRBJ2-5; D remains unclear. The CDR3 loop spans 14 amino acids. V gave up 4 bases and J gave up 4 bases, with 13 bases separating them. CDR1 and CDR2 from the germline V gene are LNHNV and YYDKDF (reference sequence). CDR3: CATSTTRLPETQYF. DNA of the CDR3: TGTGCCACCAGCACCACACGTTTACCAGAGACCCAGTACTTC. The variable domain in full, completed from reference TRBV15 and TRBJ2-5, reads DAMVIQNPRYQVTQFGKPVTLSCSQTLNHNVMYWYQQKSSQAPKLLFHYYDKDFNNEADTPDNFQSRRPNTSFCFLDIRSPGLGDTAMYLCATSTTRLPETQYFGPGTRLLVL.